Detailed here is one T cell receptor beta chain. Its cognate antigen is unknown. Just one base apart from a much larger clone, this may be a read error. The CDR3 is 15 residues long. The V and J ends lost 7 bases and 4 bases, in that order; junction bases with no gene match: 10. Germline values: CDR1 MNHEY, CDR2 SVGAGI. These data come from a study of CD8+CD57+ T cells in acquired aplastic anemia. TCR beta VDJ combinations and CDR3 sequences were profiled from genomic DNA. Each CDR3 protein gets one entry after TCRdb re-called the reads with MiXCR. The sample lists some 210,000 distinct CDR3 sequences; about 59% were seen once. General study findings and limits: Found in both controls and patients were about 30 CD8+ CDR3 sequences.

The chain links TRBV6-5 to TRBJ2-1; TRBD1 matches at 7 bases. The clonotype was recovered from a human donor in good health. Sequenced sample: sorted CD4+, CD8+, or CD8+CD57+ T cells (not recorded which) from PBMCs. CDR3 protein: CASIPRQGLYNEQFF. DNA of the CDR3: TGTGCCAGCATTCCGAGACAGGGTCTTTACAATGAGCAGTTCTTC.